This T cell receptor (beta chain) is drawn from a study of Graves' ophthalmopathy and Graves' hyperthyroidism. The CDR3 runs to 16 residues. V lost 1 base and J lost 7, with 20 bases in between. Germline loops: CDR1 SGHTA, CDR2 FQGTGA. RNA transcripts were the template, and TCR beta CDR3 regions were amplified from them. Investigators did first-round RT-PCR with HTBI primers, then second-round multiplex PCR. TCRdb re-derived calls from the multiplex PCR reads in MiXCR, one entry per CDR3 protein. Among approximately 480,000 distinct CDR3 sequences listed, approximately 15% were seen once. This clonotype was found many times.

The sample consisted of blood. The TCR sequence derives from a woman aged 30 to 39 with Graves' ophthalmopathy. The chain couples TRBV7-3 to TRBJ2-7; D is ambiguous. CDR3 amino acids: CASSLIRPRCSEEQYF. The CDR3, as DNA: TGTGCCAGCAGCTTAATACGACCACGGTGCTCCGAGGAGCAGTACTTC.